This T cell receptor beta chain was profiled in a study of cytomegalovirus exposure and HLA in healthy donors. Donors consisted of healthy bone marrow donors. Points on this clone: Its antigen is not identified.

Study observations and caveats: TCR beta chains numbering about 160 were designated cytomegalovirus-associated. Earlier findings revealed that most TCR beta V segments proved productive either about 87% or about 30% of the time. Available immune exposure information was restricted to CMV serostatus only.

Primers included in the PCR were 60 Vbeta and 13 Jbeta primers. Method: immunoSEQ multiplex PCR; TCRdb's copy keeps in-frame clones and lacks some. This table holds under 200,000 clones, about 80% found once. Germline CDR1 is SGHRS and CDR2 is YFSETQ. Trimming shortened V by 0 bases and J by 4 bases, and 11 bases separated the two germline ends. The CDR3 length is 15 residues. Sequencing was performed on PBMCs. V is TRBV5-1 and J is TRBJ2-1; perhaps TRBD1 as D (5 bases). The TCR sequence derives from a young man in good health and CMV-seronegative. CDR3 coding DNA: TGCGCCAGCAGCTTGGTACCGGACAAGTACAATGAGCAGTTCTTC. Protein product: CASSLVPDKYNEQFF.